What follows are 3 T cell receptor beta chains derived from one specimen sequenced in a study of cytomegalovirus exposure and HLA in healthy donors. Sequencing was performed with immunoSEQ multiplex PCR; in TCRdb, only in-frame clones are kept and a portion is missing. Among 220,000 or so clones listed, roughly 84% were seen once. The sequencing sample was made of PBMCs. The receptors originated from a young woman in good health and CMV-seropositive.

The chain employs TRBV6-5 and TRBJ1-1, with 9 nucleotides matching TRBD1. The J segment lost 0 bases and the V segment lost 6 bases, leaving 2 bases of the junction unmatched. The CDR3 sequence is 14 residues long. CDR1 is MNHEY and CDR2 is SVGAGI in the germline V gene. The CDR3 DNA reads as TGTGCCAGCAGGGGACAGGGAGTGAACACTGAAGCTTTCTTT. It is translated as CASRGQGVNTEAFF.

A few counts support this clone. The CDR3 region is CASSSYTDTQYF. CDR3 coding DNA: TGTGCCAGCAGCTCCTACACAGATACGCAGTATTTT. The V and J genes are TRBV9 and TRBJ2-3; D not resolved. Germline CDR1 is SGDLS and CDR2 is YYNGEE. Deletions cut 4 bases from V and 2 bases from J, with 5 bases between. The CDR3 is made up of 12 amino acids.

The V call is TRBV6-5, the J call TRBJ2-1; no definite D call. This CDR3 is built from 13 residues. V was clipped by 4 bases and J by 6 bases, with 10 bases between them. Germline CDR1 reads MNHEY; CDR2 reads SVGAGI. CDR3 nucleotides: TGTGCCAGCAGTTCTGGACCACTCAATGAGCAGTTCTTC. Its translation: CASSSGPLNEQFF.